This T cell receptor (beta chain) is drawn from a study of identical twins. This clonotype appeared many times. The target antigen is unknown. One entry per CDR3 protein results from TCRdb running MiXCR on the 5' RACE reads. The profile covers 250,000 to 350,000 distinct CDR3 sequences, with about 8.3% appearing a single time and more than 2% taken by the ten largest. Per the germline V gene, CDR1 is KGHSH and CDR2 is LQKENI. This CDR3 region has 15 residues. The V end lost 2 bases, the J end lost 0 bases, and 11 bases lay between the germline ends. Study outcomes and limitations: The study found excess low generation probability among twin-shared out-of-frame alpha sequences.

Another study also made use of these data, one on yellow fever vaccine responses in identical twins.

This TCR came from a woman aged 18-29 years in good health. The chain joins TRBV18 to TRBJ2-7; possible D gene TRBD1, 7 bases. The source material was memory (CD45RO+) T cells sorted from blood. The CDR3 loop is CASSPGGTASYEQYF. The DNA for the CDR3 is TGTGCCAGCTCACCAGGAGGGACAGCCTCCTACGAGCAGTACTTC.